This T cell receptor (beta chain) is from a study of cytomegalovirus exposure and HLA in healthy donors. Background on the study: The study's early data release held about 80 million unique TCRs from HLA-typed donors. Study results and caveats: In vitro assays verified that a few CMV-associated chains recognized CMV antigens specifically. As a later analysis showed, a missense DCLRE1C variant was linked to trimming of TCR beta V- and J-genes.

This CDR3 is built from 15 residues. For this clone: The target antigen is unknown.

The PCR made use of 60 Vbeta and 13 Jbeta primers. Profiling relied on immunoSEQ multiplex PCR, and the TCRdb table lists in-frame clones only, not all of them. This repertoire shows roughly 140,000 clones, 70% to 85% found once; its top ten account for around 2.4%. The TCR sequence derives from a male donor in good health and CMV-seronegative. The sequenced sample was PBMCs. The chain couples TRBV21-1 to TRBJ2-3; the table's D call, TRBD2, has no DNA check behind it. TRBV21-1 is a known pseudogene. This CDR3 is CASGREALTLDTQYF. CDR3 DNA sequence: TGTGCCAGCGGCCGGGAGGCCCTTACTCTGGATACGCAGTATTTT.